Listed here are 6 T cell receptor beta chains from one sample, sequenced in a study of OX40 agonist ivuxolimab in advanced cancers. This table comes from immunoSEQ multiplex PCR, and its TCRdb copy is limited to in-frame clones, with some not included. Altogether roughly 76,000 clones are present, around four fifths being singletons, with the ten largest covering less than 6.5%. The sequenced sample was CD4+ or CD8+ T cells sorted from blood, obtained in a trial of the OX40 agonist ivuxolimab. The receptors derive from an adult with an advanced solid tumor such as melanoma, head and neck, liver or kidney cancer.

V is TRBV27 and J is TRBJ2-3; 8 nucleotides line up with TRBD2. The germline CDR1 and CDR2 sequences are MNHEY and SMNVEV (reference sequence). The CDR3 runs 16 residues. With 5 bases clipped from V and 3 bases from J, the junction kept 10 bases outside the gene matches. The CDR3 loop reads CASSLSGSGATDTQYF. The CDR3 DNA sequence: TGTGCCAGCAGTCTAAGCGGGAGCGGGGCTACAGATACGCAGTATTTT.

The chain has TRBV4-2 and TRBJ1-5; TRBD1 matches at 10 bases. The germline V gene encodes CDR1 LGHNA and CDR2 YNFKEQ. V shed 1 base, J shed 7 bases, and the junction held 13 bases outside the gene matches. This CDR3 has 18 amino acids. The CDR3 sequence is CASSQGAWGQGRVQPQHF. The DNA of the CDR3 is TGTGCCAGCAGCCAAGGCGCTTGGGGACAGGGGCGGGTGCAGCCCCAGCATTTT.

The chain employs TRBV6-1 and TRBJ1-5, with TRBD1 as a possible D gene (6 bases). Germline lookup yields CDR1 MNHNS and CDR2 SASEGT. V dropped 7 bases and J dropped 6 bases, with 16 bases sitting between them. There are 14 residues in the CDR3. CDR3 loop: CASKGDGKTQPQHF. CDR3 nucleotide sequence: TGTGCCAGCAAGGGGGACGGAAAGACTCAGCCCCAGCATTTT.

The gene calls are TRBV21-1 and TRBJ1-4; the table's D call, TRBD1, has no DNA check behind it. TRBV21-1 is a documented pseudogene. This CDR3 region has 13 residues. The CDR3, as DNA: TGTGCCAGCAGCCCTACAGGGGTCGAAAAACTGTTTTTT. Amino acids: CASSPTGVEKLFF.

This clone has a single count. The chain uses TRBV19 and TRBJ2-3, with D maybe TRBD2 (6 bases). CDR1 is LNHDA, CDR2 SQIVND, per germline (reference sequence). The CDR3 contains 15 residues. V lost 3 bases to trimming and J lost 0 bases, with 10 bases between them. CDR3 protein: CASSIGGFSTDTQYF. Here the CDR3 DNA reads TGTGCCAGTAGTATTGGAGGGTTTAGCACAGATACGCAGTATTTT.

In this sample, this clone turned up a few times. The chain is built from TRBV4-2 and TRBJ2-3; 9 bases are a match to TRBD2. This CDR3 is 17 amino acids long. Germline CDR1 is LGHNA and CDR2 is YNFKEQ. J gave up 1 base and V 0 bases, and 5 bases lay outside the gene matches. The CDR3 DNA sequence: TGTGCCAGCAGCCAAGAAGAAGCGGGGGGTCGCACAGATACGCAGTATTTT. Its protein is CASSQEEAGGRTDTQYF.